This is a list of T cell receptor beta chains from one sample in a study of blood T cell repertoires in COVID-19. Sequencing used immunoSEQ multiplex PCR; TCRdb keeps in-frame clones, though not all of them. The table includes roughly 250,000 clones, about 83% detected once. The sample comprised PBMCs or T cells enriched from blood (not recorded which). Every receptor here comes from a woman aged 50 to 65 who had recovered from COVID-19. Both conserved end residues are part of each CDR3.

cdr3_aa j_call v_call
CASSPAPTANTEAFF TRBJ1-1 TRBV18
CASSSTGLAGGFGDYEQYF TRBJ2-7 TRBV5-6
CASSQGGTASEAFF TRBJ1-1 TRBV4-3
CASSDGTGWEQFF TRBJ2-1 TRBV9
CASSLTGSVTNEQFF TRBJ2-1 TRBV11-2
CASSQDICFLDTQYF TRBJ2-3 TRBV3-1/TRBV3-2
CASNPDSEAFF TRBJ1-1 TRBV7-9
CASTPGGGGSPLHF TRBJ1-6 TRBV9
CASSYIPGYEQYF TRBJ2-7 TRBV6-5
CSVDKNTEAFF TRBJ1-1 TRBV29-1
CASSKTENSPLHF TRBJ1-6 TRBV27
CASSLPGLAGAGDTQYF TRBJ2-3 TRBV28
CASSEHRWQDTDTQYF TRBJ2-3 TRBV6-1
CASRHSVSSYNEQFF TRBJ2-1 TRBV27
CASSKAETGRPGNTIYF TRBJ1-3 TRBV21-1
CASSAPGTRSTDTQYF TRBJ2-3 TRBV5-4
CASSLSSGNTIYF TRBJ1-3 TRBV12-3/TRBV12-4
CASSLQGVQYNEKLFF TRBJ1-4 TRBV27
CASSLVFSGRARGNEQFF TRBJ2-1 TRBV7-2
CATSAFGLAGRTDTQYF TRBJ2-3 TRBV24-1
CASSYGHSYEQYF TRBJ2-7 TRBV7-9
CASSSYLRQGGGYTF TRBJ1-2 TRBV11-2
CASSLSGDTGGIVYEQYF TRBJ2-7 TRBV11-2
CASSQKGLATTSTDTQYF TRBJ2-3 TRBV4-2
CASSPGGSGNQPQHF TRBJ1-5 TRBV18
CASSQDSNRNYGYTF TRBJ1-2 TRBV4-3
CASSYGGAANEKLFF TRBJ1-4 TRBV6-6
CASSQRQGIGELFF TRBJ2-2 TRBV3-1/TRBV3-2
CASSLRGGGGHYEQYF TRBJ2-7 TRBV28